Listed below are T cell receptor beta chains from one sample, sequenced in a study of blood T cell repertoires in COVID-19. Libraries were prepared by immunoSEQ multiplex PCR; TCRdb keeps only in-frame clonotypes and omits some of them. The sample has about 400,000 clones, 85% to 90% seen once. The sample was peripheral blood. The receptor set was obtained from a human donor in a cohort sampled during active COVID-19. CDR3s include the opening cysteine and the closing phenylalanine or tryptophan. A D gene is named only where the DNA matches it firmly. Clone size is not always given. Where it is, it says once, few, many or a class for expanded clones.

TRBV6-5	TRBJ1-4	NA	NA	CASRTSRGEKLFF	TGTGCCAGCAGGACGTCGCGGGGCGAAAAACTGTTTTTT
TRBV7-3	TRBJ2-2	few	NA	CASRQGRATGELFF	TGTGCCAGCAGACAGGGAAGGGCCACCGGGGAGCTGTTTTTT
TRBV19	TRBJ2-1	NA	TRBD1	CASSMDRVSTEQFF	TGTGCCAGTAGTATGGACAGGGTGAGCACTGAGCAGTTCTTC
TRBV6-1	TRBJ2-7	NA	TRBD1	CASSEDGTGPYEQYF	TGTGCCAGCAGTGAAGATGGGACAGGACCCTACGAGCAGTACTTC
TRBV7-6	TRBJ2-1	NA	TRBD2	CASSSPTSGSNEQFF	TGTGCCAGCAGCTCTCCCACTAGCGGGAGCAATGAGCAGTTCTTC
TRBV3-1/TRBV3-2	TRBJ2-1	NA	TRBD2	CASSQERGKNYNEQFF	TGTGCCAGCAGCCAGGAGCGGGGGAAAAACTACAATGAGCAGTTCTTC
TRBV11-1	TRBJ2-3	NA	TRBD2	CASSLDPAGGPDTQYF	TGTGCCAGCAGCTTAGATCCAGCGGGAGGGCCAGATACGCAGTATTTT
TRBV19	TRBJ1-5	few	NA	CASSMSARDPQHF	TGTGCCAGTAGTATGAGTGCGCGGGACCCCCAGCATTTT
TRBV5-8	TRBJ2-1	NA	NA	CASSFGLVSYNEQFF	TGTGCCAGCAGCTTCGGACTCGTCTCCTACAATGAGCAGTTCTTC
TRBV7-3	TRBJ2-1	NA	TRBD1	CASSLEQGPYNEQFF	TGTGCCAGCAGCTTAGAACAGGGGCCCTACAATGAGCAGTTCTTC
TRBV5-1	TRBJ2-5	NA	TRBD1	CASSGSQGAETQYF	TGCGCCAGCAGCGGGTCACAGGGGGCGGAGACCCAGTACTTC
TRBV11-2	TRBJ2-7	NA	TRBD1	CASSLSRQGGYEQYF	TGTGCCAGCAGCCTCTCTAGACAGGGTGGCTACGAGCAGTACTTC
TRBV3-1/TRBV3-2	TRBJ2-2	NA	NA	CASSPFGTGELFF	TGTGCCAGCAGCCCTTTCGGGACCGGGGAGCTGTTTTTT
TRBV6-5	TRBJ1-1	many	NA	CASSPQEFGAFF	TGTGCCAGCAGCCCCCAGGAATTCGGAGCTTTCTTT
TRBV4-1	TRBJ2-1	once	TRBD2	CASSQESTSGGMNEQFF	TGCGCCAGCAGCCAAGAAAGTACCAGCGGGGGGATGAATGAGCAGTTCTTC
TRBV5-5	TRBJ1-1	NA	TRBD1	CASRRQGNTEAFF	TGTGCCAGCAGACGACAGGGGAACACTGAAGCTTTCTTT
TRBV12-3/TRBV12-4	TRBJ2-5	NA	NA	CASSLNEQETQYF	TGTGCCAGCAGTTTAAACGAGCAAGAGACCCAGTACTTC
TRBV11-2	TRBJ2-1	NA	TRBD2	CASSQWTSWNEQFF	TGTGCCAGCAGCCAGTGGACTAGCTGGAATGAGCAGTTCTTC
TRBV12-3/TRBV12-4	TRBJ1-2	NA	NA	CASSFAGSYGYTF	TGTGCCAGCAGTTTCGCAGGAAGCTATGGCTACACCTTC
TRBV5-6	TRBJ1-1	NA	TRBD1	CASSSTGVNTEAFF	TGTGCCAGCAGTTCAACAGGGGTGAACACTGAAGCTTTCTTT
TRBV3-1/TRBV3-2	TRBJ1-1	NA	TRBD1	CASSQGTGGRGTEAFF	TGTGCCAGCAGCCAGGGGACAGGGGGCCGCGGGACTGAAGCTTTCTTT
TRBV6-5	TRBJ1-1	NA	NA	CASSSSSANTEAFF	TGTGCCAGCAGTTCAAGCTCCGCGAACACTGAAGCTTTCTTT
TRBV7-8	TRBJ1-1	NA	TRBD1	CASSRTGVNTEAFF	TGTGCCAGCAGCCGGACAGGGGTGAACACTGAAGCTTTCTTT
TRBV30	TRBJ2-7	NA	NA	CAWRKFRQDSNVLSGVEQYF	TGTGCCTGGAGAAAGTTTCGACAGGACTCCAACGTCCTCAGCGGGGTCGAGCAGTACTTC